This T cell receptor (beta chain) was captured by sequencing in a study of T cells after yellow fever vaccination. The TCR cDNA carried a universal primer site and UMIs from 5'RACE template switching. MiXCR was run by TCRdb on the 5' RACE reads, yielding one entry per CDR3 protein. The sample holds approximately 250,000 distinct CDR3 sequences, 6.5% to 7.5% seen once. Ten or more counts support this clonotype. Its antigen is as yet unknown. Findings of the study overall: A minor fraction of clonotypes spanned both CD4 and CD8 compartments. The presence of abundant clonotypes contaminating from the bulk population was possible in FACS-sorted repertoires.

Germline assignment: CDR1 SGHTA and CDR2 FQGNSA. V lost 3 bases to trimming and J lost 6 bases; unmatched junction nucleotides: 6. This CDR3 has 15 residues. The J gene is TRBJ2-7, the V gene TRBV7-2, with 12 bases identical to TRBD1. The source material was CD4+ T cells sorted from PBMCs, sampled on the day of the yellow fever booster vaccination. This TCR derives from a man between 25 and 39 years old who received the YFV17D yellow fever vaccine. In nucleotides, the CDR3 is TGTGCCAGCAGCTTGACGGGACAGGGGGCTAGCGAGCAGTACTTC. Amino acid sequence: CASSLTGQGASEQYF.